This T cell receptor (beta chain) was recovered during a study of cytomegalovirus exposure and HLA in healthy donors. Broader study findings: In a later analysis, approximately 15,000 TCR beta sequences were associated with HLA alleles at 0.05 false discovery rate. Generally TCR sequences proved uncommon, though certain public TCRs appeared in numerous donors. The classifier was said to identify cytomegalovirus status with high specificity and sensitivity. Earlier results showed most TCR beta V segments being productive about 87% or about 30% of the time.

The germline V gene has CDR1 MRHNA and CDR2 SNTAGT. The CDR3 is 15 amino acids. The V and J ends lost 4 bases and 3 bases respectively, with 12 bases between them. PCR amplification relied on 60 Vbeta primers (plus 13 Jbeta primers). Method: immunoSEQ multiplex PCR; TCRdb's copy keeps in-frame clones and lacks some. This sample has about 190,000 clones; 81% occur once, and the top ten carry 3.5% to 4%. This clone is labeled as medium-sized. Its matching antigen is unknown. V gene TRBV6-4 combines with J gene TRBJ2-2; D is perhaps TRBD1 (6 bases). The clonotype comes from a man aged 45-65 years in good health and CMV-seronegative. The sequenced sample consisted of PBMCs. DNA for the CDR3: TGTGCCAGCAGTGCAGGGGCCGCCGACACCGGGGAGCTGTTTTTT. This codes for CASSAGAADTGELFF.